The sequence of this T cell receptor (beta chain) was determined in a study of T-cell reconstitution after alpha-beta-depleted transplantation in children. Preparation of the TCRbeta library was carried out with unique molecular identifiers. TCRdb reprocessed the PCR reads via MiXCR and lists one record per CDR3 protein. The sample has more than 400,000 distinct CDR3 sequences; about an eighth are singletons. Germline trimming cut 6 bases from V and 4 bases from J; bases unmatched to any gene: 13. The CDR3 runs 17 residues. The sequence was collected from a female patient aged 2-10 years who had a stem cell transplant for aplastic anemia, so the T cells may come from the graft donor. Sequences were derived from PBMCs, mostly from graft donor cells, sampled 180 days after TCRalphabeta/CD19-depleted stem cell transplant. The chain employs TRBV12-3 or TRBV12-4 and TRBJ1-4, with 8 bases that match TRBD1. CDR3 nucleotide sequence: TGTGCCAGCAGCCTCCTCGGACAGGGACTGTTTAATGAAAAACTGTTTTTT. It codes for CASSLLGQGLFNEKLFF.